This T cell receptor beta chain derives from a study of cytomegalovirus exposure and HLA in healthy donors. Whole-study findings and limits: A missense DCLRE1C variant was associated with V- and J-gene trimming of TCR beta chains in a later analysis, and an independent cohort replicated the association.

This CDR3 comprises 15 residues. J lost 5 bases, V lost 3 bases, and 5 bases had no gene match. Germline loops: CDR1 SGHAT, CDR2 FQDESV (reference sequence). Both 60 Vbeta primers and 13 Jbeta primers went into the PCR. Here immunoSEQ multiplex PCR was the method, and the copy in TCRdb shows in-frame clones only, minus some. Of over 120,000 clones in the sample, 77% are singletons; the top ten hold roughly 4.2%. Points on this clone: Its antigen is unidentified.

The receptor was derived from a male donor in good health and CMV-seronegative. The gene calls are TRBV11-1 and TRBJ2-1; 9 nucleotides agree with TRBD2. The sequencing input was PBMCs. The CDR3 spells CASSFGVAGDNEQFF. CDR3 sequence (DNA): TGTGCCAGCAGCTTTGGGGTAGCGGGGGACAATGAGCAGTTCTTC. The entire variable domain, with the rest obtained from reference TRBV11-1 and TRBJ2-1, is as follows: EAEVAQSPRYKITEKSQAVAFWCDPISGHATLYWYRQILGQGPELLVQFQDESVVDDSQLPKDRFSAERLKGVDSTLKIQPAELGDSAMYLCASSFGVAGDNEQFFGPGTRLTVL.